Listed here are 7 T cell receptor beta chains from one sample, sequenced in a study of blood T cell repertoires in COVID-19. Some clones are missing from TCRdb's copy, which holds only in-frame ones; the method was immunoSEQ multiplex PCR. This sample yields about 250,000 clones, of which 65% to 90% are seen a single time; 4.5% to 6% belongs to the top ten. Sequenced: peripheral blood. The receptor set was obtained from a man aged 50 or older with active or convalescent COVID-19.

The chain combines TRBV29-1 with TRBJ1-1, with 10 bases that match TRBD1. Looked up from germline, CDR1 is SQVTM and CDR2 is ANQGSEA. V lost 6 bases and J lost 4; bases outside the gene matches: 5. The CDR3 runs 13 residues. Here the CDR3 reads CSVDRGPFTEAFF. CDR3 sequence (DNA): TGCAGCGTAGACAGGGGGCCTTTCACTGAAGCTTTCTTT.

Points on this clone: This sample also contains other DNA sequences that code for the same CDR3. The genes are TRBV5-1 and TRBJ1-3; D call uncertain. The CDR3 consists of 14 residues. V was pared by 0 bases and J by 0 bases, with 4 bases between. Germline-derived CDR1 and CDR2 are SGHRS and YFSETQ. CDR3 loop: CASSLASSGNTIYF. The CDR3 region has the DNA TGCGCCAGCAGCTTGGCTAGCTCTGGAAACACCATATATTTT. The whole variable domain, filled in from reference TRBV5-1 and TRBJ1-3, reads KAGVTQTPRYLIKTRGQQVTLSCSPISGHRSVSWYQQTPGQGLQFLFEYFSETQRNKGNFPGRFSGRQFSNSRSEMNVSTLELGDSALYLCASSLASSGNTIYFGEGSWLTVV.

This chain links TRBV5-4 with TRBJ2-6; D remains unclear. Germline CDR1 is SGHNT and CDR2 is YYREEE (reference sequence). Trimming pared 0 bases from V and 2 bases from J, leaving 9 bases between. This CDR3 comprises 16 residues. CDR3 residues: CASSLVLSAGANVLTF. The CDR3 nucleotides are TGTGCCAGCAGCTTGGTTCTCTCCGCTGGGGCCAACGTCCTGACTTTC.

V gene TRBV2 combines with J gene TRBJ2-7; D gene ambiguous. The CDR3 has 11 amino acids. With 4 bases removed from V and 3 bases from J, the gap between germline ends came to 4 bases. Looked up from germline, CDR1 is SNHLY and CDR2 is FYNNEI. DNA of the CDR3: TGTGCCAGCAGTGCCCTCTACGAGCAGTACTTC. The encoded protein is CASSALYEQYF.

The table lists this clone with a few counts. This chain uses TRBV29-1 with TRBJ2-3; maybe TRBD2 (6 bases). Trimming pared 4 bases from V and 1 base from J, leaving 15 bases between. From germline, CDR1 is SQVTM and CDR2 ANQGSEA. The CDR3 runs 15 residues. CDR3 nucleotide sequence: TGCAGCGTTGGAGGCGGGGCCCTTGGCACAGATACGCAGTATTTT. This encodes CSVGGGALGTDTQYF.

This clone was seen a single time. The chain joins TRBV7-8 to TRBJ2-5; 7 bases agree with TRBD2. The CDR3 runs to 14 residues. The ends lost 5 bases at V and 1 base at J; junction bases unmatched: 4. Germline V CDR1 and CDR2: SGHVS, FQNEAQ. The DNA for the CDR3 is TGTGCCAGCAGCGTAAGCGGGGCCCAAGAGACCCAGTACTTC. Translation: CASSVSGAQETQYF.

In nucleotides, the CDR3 is TGTGCCAGCAGTCCGACAGGGCCCGGTCAGCCCCAGCATTTT. This encodes CASSPTGPGQPQHF. The V call is TRBV6-5, the J call TRBJ1-5, with TRBD1 matching over 7 bases. Per the germline V gene, CDR1 is MNHEY and CDR2 is SVGAGI. With 5 bases clipped from V and 6 bases from J, the junction kept 7 bases outside the gene matches. The CDR3 spans 14 residues.